The 29 T cell receptor beta chains presented below share a single source sample, sequenced in a study of cytomegalovirus exposure and HLA in healthy donors. A multiplex PCR was run with 60 Vbeta primers and 13 Jbeta primers. Using immunoSEQ multiplex PCR, the repertoire was profiled, and TCRdb retains in-frame clones only, with some absent. The sample carries around 230,000 clones, 82% recorded once. The sequenced sample was PBMCs. The receptors originated from a man aged 35-49 years in good health and CMV-seropositive.

The chain couples TRBV6-1 to TRBJ2-7; the match to TRBD2 covers 9 bases. Germline values: CDR1 MNHNS, CDR2 SASEGT. After removal of 7 bases from V and 2 bases from J, the junction contained 6 bases not matched to a gene. The CDR3 covers 14 residues. In DNA form, the CDR3 reads TGTGCCAGCATTCCGGGACTAGCCGCCTACGAGCAGTACTTC. Translation gives CASIPGLAAYEQYF.

This rearrangement joins TRBV7-9 to TRBJ2-3, with 10 positions matching TRBD2. The CDR3 spans 17 residues. CDR1 is SEHNR, CDR2 FQNEAQ, per germline (reference sequence). Trimming at V came to 4 bases and at J to 0 bases, leaving 7 bases not matched to a gene. The DNA of the CDR3 is TGTGCCAGCAGCTACCGGACTAGCGGAACTAGCACAGATACGCAGTATTTT. It translates to CASSYRTSGTSTDTQYF.

V usage is TRBV7-2 and J usage is TRBJ1-4, with 7 bases fitting TRBD1. This CDR3 is 15 amino acids long. Germline CDR1 and CDR2: SGHTA and FQGNSA. Trimming cost V 5 bases and J 3 bases; bases outside gene matches: 6. This chain's CDR3 is CASSPGTAANEKLFF. The DNA for the CDR3 is TGTGCCAGCAGCCCAGGGACAGCGGCTAATGAAAAACTGTTTTTT.

The DNA for the CDR3 is TGCGCCAGCAGCCAAGAGGGCAGGGAAGATCAGCCCCAGCATTTT. Its translation is CASSQEGREDQPQHF. The rearrangement joins TRBV4-1 to TRBJ1-5, with D possibly matching TRBD1 (5 bases). The germline gives CDR1 MGHRA, CDR2 YSYEKL. CDR3 length: 15 residues. The germline V and J ends were trimmed by 0 bases and 5 bases, with 11 bases remaining between them.

This chain uses TRBV30 with TRBJ2-5; TRBD1 matches 9 bases. The CDR3 consists of 16 residues. Losses at the gene ends were 2 bases for V and 2 bases for J; bases not matched to a gene: 9. Germline assignment: CDR1 GTSNPN and CDR2 SVGIG (reference sequence). This CDR3 is CAWSPKAGQGQETQYF. The CDR3 region has the DNA TGTGCCTGGAGTCCGAAGGCGGGACAGGGACAAGAGACCCAGTACTTC.

On this clone itself: Other DNA sequences in the sample encode the same CDR3. The CDR3 sequence: CASSLVAGSTDTQYF. The CDR3 nucleotides are TGTGCCAGCAGCTTAGTAGCGGGGAGCACAGATACGCAGTATTTT. The rearrangement uses TRBV7-9 and TRBJ2-3; 8 nucleotides match TRBD2. CDR3 size: 15 residues. Germline CDR1 SEHNR, CDR2 FQNEAQ (reference sequence). With V trimmed by 1 base and J by 0 bases, 0 bases remained unmatched.

The chain joins TRBV5-6 to TRBJ1-2; 7 nucleotides agree with TRBD1. The CDR3 length is 14 residues. With V trimmed by 0 bases and J by 7 bases, 6 bases remained unmatched. Germline CDR1 SGHDT, CDR2 YYEEEE. The CDR3 nucleotides are TGTGCCAGCAGCTTGGTAGGGGGCGACAGTGGCTACACCTTC. Translated: CASSLVGGDSGYTF.

The genes are TRBV5-1 and TRBJ1-5; D perhaps matches TRBD1 (5 bases). V dropped 7 bases and J dropped 3 bases, with 17 bases sitting between them. The CDR3 runs to 15 residues. The V gene's germline CDR1 is SGHRS and CDR2 YFSETQ. The CDR3 reads CASAMDPGDNQPQHF. CDR3 nucleotide sequence: TGCGCCAGCGCGATGGACCCGGGGGACAATCAGCCCCAGCATTTT.

This clone was found once. This sequence joins TRBV9 and TRBJ1-5; the match to TRBD1 covers 7 bases. The germline V gene encodes CDR1 SGDLS and CDR2 YYNGEE. The CDR3 totals 15 residues. V lost 0 bases to trimming and J lost 3 bases; unmatched junction nucleotides: 3. CDR3 loop: CASSVEGAFNQPQHF. The CDR3 DNA reads as TGTGCCAGCAGCGTAGAGGGGGCCTTCAATCAGCCCCAGCATTTT.

This chain joins TRBV6-5 and TRBJ2-7, with 9 nucleotides matching TRBD1. The CDR3 is made up of 13 amino acids. The trim removed 6 bases at V and 5 bases at J, leaving 5 bases unmatched. The germline V gene encodes CDR1 MNHEY and CDR2 SVGAGI. CDR3 coding DNA: TGTGCCAGCAGGGACAGGGGAGTCAACGAGCAGTACTTC. Translating it yields CASRDRGVNEQYF.

A single count supports this clone. The J gene is TRBJ2-3, the V gene TRBV6-1; D is possibly TRBD1 (5 bases). Germline CDR1 is MNHNS and CDR2 is SASEGT. This CDR3 comprises 15 residues. Trimming pared 2 bases from V and 3 bases from J, leaving 12 bases between. This chain's CDR3 is CASSERSGWTDTQYF. The CDR3 nucleotides read TGTGCCAGCAGTGAAAGGTCAGGGTGGACAGATACGCAGTATTTT.

This clone came up once. The CDR3 nucleotides read TGTGCCAGCACCCCGGGGGTTTCCTACGAGCAGTACTTC. Residues: CASTPGVSYEQYF. The V call is TRBV6-5, the J call TRBJ2-7, with a possible D match to TRBD2 (6 bases). Per germline, CDR1 MNHEY and CDR2 SVGAGI. CDR3 length: 13 amino acids. Trimming cost V 7 bases and J 1 base, with 11 bases left between them.

The chain recombines TRBV5-8 with TRBJ2-2, with 14 bases fitting TRBD2. The CDR3 totals 20 residues. The germline V gene has CDR1 SGHTS and CDR2 YDEGEE. The V gene end was trimmed by 3 bases and the J gene end by 3 bases; junction bases not matched to a gene: 13. The CDR3 loop reads CASSWDPGLAGETDTGELFF. The DNA of the CDR3 is TGTGCCAGCAGCTGGGATCCGGGACTAGCGGGAGAAACCGACACCGGGGAGCTGTTTTTT.

The genes are TRBV11-2 and TRBJ2-7; maybe TRBD2 (5 bases). V was cut by 5 bases and J by 7 bases, with 12 bases left in between. The CDR3 totals 12 residues. CDR1 is SGHAT and CDR2 is FQNNGV in the germline V gene. The CDR3 sequence is CASSRGGLEQYV. DNA of the CDR3: TGTGCCAGCAGCCGAGGAGGCTTGGAGCAGTACGTC.

The rearrangement joins TRBV2 to TRBJ1-1; 7 nucleotides align to TRBD1. Germline V gives CDR1 SNHLY, CDR2 FYNNEI. The CDR3 has 14 residues. V dropped 6 bases and J dropped 1; count of bases not matched to a gene: 5. DNA of the CDR3: TGTGCCAGCAGGGACCAGGGGGGGAACACTGAAGCTTTCTTT. Its translation is CASRDQGGNTEAFF.

The chain uses TRBV7-8 and TRBJ1-5, with TRBD1 matching over 10 bases. The CDR3 contains 17 residues. V trimming: 5 bases; J trimming: 4 bases; junction bases outside the gene matches: 11. Germline assignment: CDR1 SGHVS and CDR2 FQNEAQ. This CDR3 is CASSATGGKVNNQPQHF. CDR3 sequence (DNA): TGTGCCAGCAGCGCGACAGGGGGCAAGGTCAATAATCAGCCCCAGCATTTT.

The chain carries TRBV19 and TRBJ1-5; D not certain. Germline CDR1 LNHDA, CDR2 SQIVND (reference sequence). The CDR3 has 14 amino acids. V lost 5 bases and J lost 4, with 12 bases in between. The CDR3 region is CASSAFTGNQPQHF. In DNA form, the CDR3 reads TGTGCCAGTAGTGCCTTCACCGGGAATCAGCCCCAGCATTTT.

In this sample, this clone turned up once. V and J are TRBV18 and TRBJ2-7, with D perhaps TRBD1 (6 bases). V lost 4 bases, J lost 5 bases, and 12 bases lay in between. Germline V gives CDR1 KGHSH, CDR2 LQKENI. The CDR3 sequence is 13 residues long. The DNA for the CDR3 is TGTGCCAGCTCACTCCTAGCAGGGGACGAGCAGTACTTC. Amino acids: CASSLLAGDEQYF. The variable domain in full, with the rest retrieved from reference TRBV18 and TRBJ2-7, is NAGVMQNPRHLVRRRGQEARLRCSPMKGHSHVYWYRQLPEEGLKFMVYLQKENIIDESGMPKERFSAEFPKEGPSILRIQQVVRGDSAAYFCASSLLAGDEQYFGPGTRLTVT.

The chain links TRBV13 to TRBJ2-1, with 7 positions matching TRBD1. The CDR3 contains 14 residues. V lost 5 bases to trimming and J lost 12 bases; unmatched junction nucleotides: 13. CDR1 is PRHDT and CDR2 is FYEKMQ in the germline V gene (reference sequence). The CDR3 spells CASSAGQAASRQFF. As DNA, the CDR3 is TGTGCCAGCAGCGCTGGACAGGCGGCGTCGCGGCAGTTCTTC.

The chain employs TRBV5-1 and TRBJ1-3, with D uncertain. The germline V and J ends were trimmed by 0 bases and 1 base, with 11 bases remaining between them. Germline CDR1 and CDR2: SGHRS and YFSETQ. This CDR3 has 16 amino acids. DNA of the CDR3: TGCGCCAGCAGCTTGGAGGGTAGAGGGTCTGGAAACACCATATATTTT. Amino acid sequence: CASSLEGRGSGNTIYF.

This rearrangement joins TRBV7-9 to TRBJ1-2; TRBD1 matches 7 bases. The CDR3 consists of 13 residues. V shed 3 bases and J 4 bases; nucleotides not matched to a gene: 2. CDR1 and CDR2 from the germline V gene are SEHNR and FQNEAQ (reference sequence). DNA for the CDR3: TGTGCCAGCAGCTTGGGACAGCTCTATGGCTACACCTTC. Translation: CASSLGQLYGYTF.

The chain is built from TRBV7-9 and TRBJ2-1; TRBD2 agrees at 8 bases. Germline CDR1 reads SEHNR; CDR2 reads FQNEAQ (reference sequence). This CDR3 comprises 15 residues. V shed 2 bases and J 6 bases; nucleotides not matched to a gene: 6. This chain's CDR3 is CASSLFSGILNEQFF. The CDR3 DNA reads TGTGCCAGCAGCTTATTTAGCGGGATCCTCAATGAGCAGTTCTTC.

There are a few counts of this clone. Other DNA sequences within the sample encode an identical CDR3. V is TRBV27 and J is TRBJ1-1; D is perhaps TRBD1 (6 bases). The CDR3 consists of 14 residues. V was cut by 2 bases and J by 4 bases, with 11 bases left in between. The germline V gene has CDR1 MNHEY and CDR2 SMNVEV (reference sequence). CDR3 nucleotide sequence: TGTGCCAGCAGTTTAAGGGGGGGAGGCACTGAAGCTTTCTTT. It encodes CASSLRGGGTEAFF.

V is TRBV5-1 and J is TRBJ2-2; a possible D gene is TRBD1 (5 bases). From germline, CDR1 is SGHRS and CDR2 YFSETQ. V dropped 7 bases and J dropped 5 bases, with 12 bases sitting between them. This CDR3 is 13 amino acids long. Written as DNA, the CDR3 is TGCGCCAGCGAATATCAGGGTACCGGGGAGCTGTTTTTT. Its protein is CASEYQGTGELFF.

The V call is TRBV4-1, the J call TRBJ2-3, with 11 bases aligning to TRBD2. Germline assignment: CDR1 MGHRA and CDR2 YSYEKL. J gave up 2 bases and V 2 bases, and 6 bases lay outside the gene matches. The CDR3 extends over 17 amino acids. CDR3 sequence (DNA): TGCGCCAGCAGCCAATCCCGACTAGCGGGATTCACAGATACGCAGTATTTT. Translating gives CASSQSRLAGFTDTQYF.

This clone appeared a few times. This rearrangement joins TRBV6-5 to TRBJ1-5; D uncertain. Germline V gene data show CDR1 as MNHEY and CDR2 as SVGAGI. Trimming took off 4 bases at V and 3 bases at J, with 13 bases between the two ends. The CDR3 sequence is 15 residues long. DNA for the CDR3: TGTGCCAGCAGTTTAGACCCTAGGCCCAATCAGCCCCAGCATTTT. Translation gives CASSLDPRPNQPQHF.

V gene TRBV30 combines with J gene TRBJ2-5, with TRBD1 matching over 12 bases. The CDR3 sequence is 15 residues long. The V and J ends lost 3 bases and 5 bases, in that order; junction bases with no gene match: 7. In germline, CDR1 is GTSNPN, CDR2 SVGIG (reference sequence). As DNA, the CDR3 is TGTGCCTGGAGAGGTGGGACAGGGGGCTTGGAGACCCAGTACTTC. It is translated as CAWRGGTGGLETQYF.

V usage is TRBV6-6 and J usage is TRBJ2-1, with D possibly TRBD2 on 5 matching bases. V gave up 6 bases and J gave up 1 base, with 10 bases separating them. The CDR3 has 14 residues. Germline CDR1 is MNHNY and CDR2 is SVGAGI (reference sequence). The CDR3 region has the DNA TGTGCCAGCAGCTGGGAGACTTCCTACAATGAGCAGTTCTTC. It translates to CASSWETSYNEQFF.

This chain joins TRBV20-1 and TRBJ1-1; 7 nucleotides align to TRBD1. V was clipped by 6 bases and J by 11 bases; unmatched bases: 9. CDR1 is DFQATT and CDR2 is SNEGSKA in the germline V gene (reference sequence). This CDR3 comprises 11 residues. This CDR3 reads CSALTGVIAFF. In DNA, the CDR3 is TGCAGTGCACTAACAGGGGTTATTGCTTTCTTT.